These T cell receptor beta chains were read from a single sample in a study of human T cells and chemical hapten exposure. TCRdb reprocessed the RACE reads via MiXCR and lists one record per CDR3 protein. The table records some 350,000 distinct CDR3 sequences, 5.5% to 8% of them present only once. The sequencing here drew on whole blood, taken in connection with sensitization to the hapten diphenylcyclopropenone (DPC). These receptors were taken from a woman between 18 and 30 years old with alopecia areata. Some clones in this sample may be carry-over from other donors' samples. Both conserved end residues are part of each CDR3. A D gene is named only where the DNA matches it firmly. Clone size is shown for a subset of rows, as once, few, many or a class of expanded clone.

J,D,V,size,DNA,CDR3
TRBJ2-7,.,TRBV28,many,TGTGCCAGCAGCCCTGACAGTCCTTTCTACGAGCAGTACTTC,CASSPDSPFYEQYF
TRBJ1-1,.,TRBV2,few,TGTGCCAGCAGTGAAACCGGGAGGGAAGCTTTCTTT,CASSETGREAFF
TRBJ2-2,TRBD1,TRBV6-5,few,TGTGCCAGCAGTTACTCGATAGGACAGGGGAACACCGGGGAGCTGTTTTTT,CASSYSIGQGNTGELFF
TRBJ1-5,.,TRBV6-2/TRBV6-3,.,TGTGCCAGCAGTTACTCTGACGGGGGCGGCAATCAGCCCCAGCATTTT,CASSYSDGGGNQPQHF
TRBJ2-4,TRBD2,TRBV4-1,few,TGCGCCAGCAGCCATCTAGCGGGGGGGAACATTCAGTACTTC,CASSHLAGGNIQYF
TRBJ1-4,.,TRBV9,few,TGTGCCAGCAGCGAATCTCATGAAAGAGGGAAACTGTTTTTT,CASSESHERGKLFF
TRBJ2-3,.,TRBV20-1,many,TGCAGTGCTAGAGGAAAAATCACAGATACGCAGTATTTT,CSARGKITDTQYF
TRBJ1-1,.,TRBV29-1,.,TGCAGCCCCACTCTGGTGAACACTGAAGCTTTCTTT,CSPTLVNTEAFF
TRBJ1-2,.,TRBV27,.,TGTGCCAGCAGACGAGAGGGGCTGGGGGGCTACACCTTC,CASRREGLGGYTF
TRBJ1-1,.,TRBV10-3,few,TGTGCCATCAGTGAGTTCAGCGGCTCCAAGATGGGGGCTTTCTTT,CAISEFSGSKMGAFF
TRBJ2-3,TRBD2,TRBV12-3/TRBV12-4,many,TGTGCCAGCAGTCTCCCGGGACTATTCCCCACAGATACGCAGTATTTT,CASSLPGLFPTDTQYF
TRBJ2-7,TRBD1,TRBV5-4,few,TGTGCCAGCAGGGGACAGGTGGAGTACGAGCAGTACTTC,CASRGQVEYEQYF
TRBJ2-3,TRBD2,TRBV27,many,TGTGCCAGCCGGGAGGGATTGGCAGATACGCAGTATTTT,CASREGLADTQYF
TRBJ1-5,.,TRBV7-6,.,TGTGCCAGCAGCCTTTCCCAGTGGGCCCAGCATCAGCCCCAGCATTTT,CASSLSQWAQHQPQHF
TRBJ1-2,.,TRBV5-1,.,TGCGCCAGCAGCTTGGTCCTCCCGACGGATTCCTATGGCTACACCTTC,CASSLVLPTDSYGYTF
TRBJ2-1,TRBD2,TRBV7-2,few,TGTGCCAGCAGCCCAACTAGCGGGGGGGTGTTGAATGAGCAGTTCTTC,CASSPTSGGVLNEQFF
TRBJ2-5,.,TRBV4-1,many,TGCGCCAGCAGCCAAGATTTGGCTCACGAGACCCAGTACTTC,CASSQDLAHETQYF
TRBJ2-3,TRBD2,TRBV7-8,few,TGTGCCAGCAGCTTATGGTTCGCGGGGGGCGACACAGATACGCAGTATTTT,CASSLWFAGGDTDTQYF
TRBJ2-4,.,TRBV12-3/TRBV12-4,many,TGTGCCAGCAGTTCCGGACAGATGGACATTCAGTACTTC,CASSSGQMDIQYF
TRBJ2-7,.,TRBV12-3/TRBV12-4,many,TGTGCCAGCAGTTCATCGACTAGTCGCGAGCAGTACTTC,CASSSSTSREQYF
TRBJ2-2,TRBD1,TRBV12-3/TRBV12-4,many,TGTGCCAGCAGCAATTGGACAGGGAACACCGGGGAGCTGTTTTTT,CASSNWTGNTGELFF
TRBJ2-3,TRBD2,TRBV19,few,TGTGCCACCGGGGGGGGGACTAGCACAGATACGCAGTATTTT,CATGGGTSTDTQYF
TRBJ1-4,.,TRBV4-3,few,TGCGCCAGCAGCCAAGTCCCGGGCCCCGAGGAGGAAAAACTGTTTTTT,CASSQVPGPEEEKLFF
TRBJ1-6,TRBD1,TRBV27,few,TGTGCCAGCAGTAGACAGGGGGCTTCACCCCTCCACTTT,CASSRQGASPLHF
TRBJ1-5,.,TRBV4-3,few,TGCGCCAGCAGCCAAGAGATCCAGAACAATCAGCCCCAGCATTTT,CASSQEIQNNQPQHF
TRBJ1-1,TRBD1,TRBV6-1,.,TGTGCCAGCAGCAGGGGGAACGGCATCACTGAAGCTTTCTTT,CASSRGNGITEAFF
TRBJ1-2,TRBD1,TRBV27,many,TGTGCCAGCAGTCCATGGACAGGGGATGGCTACACCTTC,CASSPWTGDGYTF
TRBJ1-5,.,TRBV27,many,TGTGCCACCGCCCGGCGGGGCAATCAGCCCCAGCATTTT,CATARRGNQPQHF
TRBJ1-4,.,TRBV15,many,TGTGCCACAGGGGCTACTAATGAAAAACTGTTTTTT,CATGATNEKLFF
TRBJ2-7,TRBD1,TRBV27,few,TGTGCCAGCAGTCAGGGGGTTGGAACCTACGAGCAGTACTTC,CASSQGVGTYEQYF
TRBJ2-1,.,TRBV12-3/TRBV12-4,few,TGTGCCAGCAGTTTAAGTGAGAGGGGGCAGTTCTTC,CASSLSERGQFF
TRBJ2-5,TRBD1,TRBV5-1,many,TGCGCCAGCAGCTGGAATGCAGGGGGCCAAGAGACCCAGTACTTC,CASSWNAGGQETQYF
TRBJ1-1,TRBD1,TRBV6-5,.,TGTGCCAGCAGTCGGACAGGGCAGAGGGCTTTCTTT,CASSRTGQRAFF
TRBJ1-5,TRBD1,TRBV6-2/TRBV6-3,.,TGTGCCAGCAGTTTCAGGGGGTCGGGCAATCAGCCCCAGCATTTT,CASSFRGSGNQPQHF
TRBJ2-1,TRBD2,TRBV7-2,.,TGTGCCAGCAGCTTAGGGGGACTAGCGGGCTACAATGAGCAGTTCTTC,CASSLGGLAGYNEQFF
TRBJ2-3,.,TRBV5-4,once,TGTGCCAGCAGCCCACCGGGACAAGGGCTGGATACGCAGTATTTT,CASSPPGQGLDTQYF
TRBJ1-4,.,TRBV5-1,many,TGCGCCAGCAGCCCCGGACAGCCGAATGAAAAACTGTTTTTT,CASSPGQPNEKLFF
TRBJ1-5,.,TRBV2,many,TGTGCCAGCAGGACCGGGCCCTCGGGGCCCCAGCATTTT,CASRTGPSGPQHF
TRBJ2-3,TRBD2,TRBV9,few,TGTGCCAGCAGCGTTACAAGCGGGGGGGCCCTGATGGATACGCAGTATTTT,CASSVTSGGALMDTQYF
TRBJ1-1,.,TRBV28,many,TGTGCCAGCAGTTTAACTCCGCGGTCCGCTGGGGGAGCTTTCTTT,CASSLTPRSAGGAFF
TRBJ1-1,.,TRBV28,many,TGTGCCAGCAGTATCCAGAGTTCAGAAGCTTTCTTT,CASSIQSSEAFF
TRBJ2-4,.,TRBV6-5,many,TGTGCCAGCAGTTACTGGGCCCCGGGGGCCAAAAACATTCAGTACTTC,CASSYWAPGAKNIQYF
TRBJ2-5,TRBD1,TRBV6-1,few,TGTGCCAGCAGGCCCACCGTGGGGACAGATGCCCAAGAGACCCAGTACTTC,CASRPTVGTDAQETQYF
TRBJ1-2,.,TRBV4-1,few,TGCGCCAGCAGCCAAGCGTGGGCAGCCGGCGCTGACTATGGCTACACCTTC,CASSQAWAAGADYGYTF
TRBJ2-5,.,TRBV5-6,many,TGTGCCAGCAGTCAACCCCAAGAGACCCAGTACTTC,CASSQPQETQYF
TRBJ2-7,TRBD2,TRBV4-1,many,TGCGCCAGCAGCTGGTCTAGCGGGGAACTCTACGAGCAGTACTTC,CASSWSSGELYEQYF